The 22 T cell receptor beta chains below all came from one sample that was sequenced in a study of CD8+CD57+ T cells in acquired aplastic anemia. It was patients with CD8+CD57+ cell expansion by flow cytometry who were chosen for sequencing. Investigators profiled TCR beta VDJ and CDR3 from genomic DNA template. TCRdb re-called the reads through MiXCR, storing one row per CDR3 protein. This sample yields 450,000 to 600,000 distinct CDR3 sequences, of which more than 25% are seen a single time; 0.82% belongs to the top ten. The sample taken for sequencing was sorted CD4+, CD8+, or CD8+CD57+ T cells (not recorded which) from PBMCs. These receptors were taken from a human donor with aplastic anemia.

The chain has TRBV12-3 or TRBV12-4 and TRBJ2-5; D is perhaps TRBD2 (5 bases). Trimming took 6 bases from V and 5 from J, leaving 13 bases between them. The length of the CDR3 is 13 residues. The CDR3, as DNA: TGTGCCAGCAGCCGGGGTATTGGTGAGACCCAGTACTTC. Translating gives CASSRGIGETQYF.

This clonotype was seen repeatedly, ten times or more. The junction differs from germline at one of its ends, possibly a read error. The V and J genes are TRBV29-1 and TRBJ1-1, with a weak D call TRBD1 (5 bases). In germline, CDR1 is SQVTM, CDR2 ANQGSEA. This CDR3 region has 11 residues. The CDR3 nucleotides read TGCAGCGTTGGTAGGGGCCCCCGGTGGATCTTT. Residues: CSVGRGPRWIF.

A word on this clonotype: A much larger clone lies one base from this, so it may be a read error. No conserved phenylalanine or tryptophan is present at the end of the CDR3, so a read error is the likely explanation. The rearrangement joins TRBV2 to TRBJ2-5; a weak D match, TRBD1 (5 bases). CDR1 is SNHLY, CDR2 FYNNEI, per germline. The CDR3 length is 14 residues. The V gene lost 5 bases and the J gene lost 0 bases, with 10 bases spanning the gap. The CDR3 here is CASSSTEYQETQYS. For the CDR3, the DNA is TGTGCCAGCAGTTCGACAGAATACCAAGAGACCCAGTACTCC.

This clonotype appeared a few times. The rearrangement joins TRBV6-1 to TRBJ2-7; D gene unclear. Trimming shortened V by 6 bases and J by 7 bases, and 22 bases separated the two germline ends. The CDR3 extends over 15 amino acids. Per the germline V gene, CDR1 is MNHNS and CDR2 is SASEGT. CDR3 coding DNA: TGTGCCAGCAGCCGCAAGGCTCAGACGGTTAGGGAGCAGTACTTC. Translated, it gives CASSRKAQTVREQYF.

The V call is TRBV5-5, the J call TRBJ2-2, with D perhaps being TRBD1 or TRBD2 (6 bases each). V was clipped by 0 bases and J by 4 bases, with 10 bases between them. The CDR3 has 15 amino acids. Looked up from germline, CDR1 is SGHKS and CDR2 is YYEKEE (reference sequence). For the CDR3, the DNA is TGTGCCAGCAGCTTGGTCAGGGGAGGCACCGGGGAGCTGTTTTTT. Protein product: CASSLVRGGTGELFF.

This clonotype occurred a few times. A clone one base away is much larger, so this may be a read error. The chain links TRBV19 to TRBJ1-2; D is possibly TRBD1 (5 bases). The V gene lost 7 bases and the J gene lost 5 bases, with 17 bases spanning the gap. CDR1 is LNHDA, CDR2 SQIVND, per germline (reference sequence). The CDR3 is made up of 14 amino acids. In DNA form, the CDR3 reads TGTGCCAGTAACCGGGGCAGGAACTATTATGGCTACACCTTC. It codes for CASNRGRNYYGYTF.

The V gene is TRBV2, the J gene TRBJ1-2; D is ambiguous. Per germline, CDR1 SNHLY and CDR2 FYNNEI. The CDR3 has 13 residues. V lost 4 bases to trimming and J lost 7 bases, with 13 bases between them. CDR3 loop: CASSVTGLGGYTF. The CDR3, as DNA: TGTGCCAGCAGTGTCACCGGGTTGGGTGGCTACACCTTC.

This clonotype was detected ten times or more. The chain recombines TRBV2 with TRBJ2-7, with 9 bases lining up with TRBD1. The CDR3 is made up of 17 amino acids. V was pared by 6 bases and J by 5 bases, with 17 bases of the junction left unmatched. Germline V gene data show CDR1 as SNHLY and CDR2 as FYNNEI. The CDR3 is CASSSMLKGQGGHEQYF. Written as DNA, the CDR3 is TGTGCCAGCAGCTCGATGTTAAAGGGACAGGGAGGCCACGAGCAGTACTTC.

The gene calls are TRBV30 and TRBJ1-5; no definite D call. The CDR3 has 13 amino acids. V was cut by 2 bases and J by 4 bases, with 9 bases left in between. Germline V gene lookup returns CDR1 GTSNPN and CDR2 SVGIG (reference sequence). The CDR3 DNA is TGTGCCTGGAGTCGGGGTTATAATCAGCCCCAGCATTTT. Translating gives CAWSRGYNQPQHF. Full variable domain (remainder filled in from reference TRBV30 and TRBJ1-5): SQTIHQWPATLVQPVGSPLSLECTVEGTSNPNLYWYRQAAGRGLQLLFYSVGIGQISSEVPQNLSASRPQDRQFILSSKKLLLSDSGFYLCAWSRGYNQPQHFGDGTRLSIL.

This clonotype was observed a handful of times. The chain employs TRBV7-3 and TRBJ2-1; 7 bases match TRBD1. The junction had 5 bases not matched to a gene; V was cut back by 5 bases and J by 1 base. CDR3 size: 15 residues. CDR1 and CDR2 from the germline V gene are SGHTA and FQGTGA. The CDR3 spells CASSPDRDSYNEQFF. CDR3 nucleotide sequence: TGTGCCAGCAGCCCCGACAGGGATTCCTACAATGAGCAGTTCTTC.

This clonotype was seen many times. This chain connects TRBV7-2 to TRBJ2-7; tentatively, D is TRBD2 (6 bases). The CDR3 length is 15 residues. Germline CDR1 is SGHTA and CDR2 is FQGNSA. V gave up 5 bases and J gave up 5 bases, with 19 bases separating them. In DNA form, the CDR3 reads TGTGCCAGCAGCAGGGACTCGCCACCTTTCCACGAGCAGTACTTC. Its protein product is CASSRDSPPFHEQYF.

Worth noting for this clonotype: A much more abundant neighbour one base away suggests this may be a read error. This sequence joins TRBV7-2 and TRBJ1-6; tentative D call: TRBD1 (6 bases). The germline CDR1 and CDR2 sequences are SGHTA and FQGNSA. V lost 6 bases and J 8 bases, leaving 14 bases between the germline ends. This CDR3 is built from 14 residues. Here the CDR3 reads CASSTRGHDSPLHF. The CDR3 DNA reads TGTGCCAGCAGTACCCGGGGACATGATTCACCCCTCCACTTT.

There are a few counts of this clonotype. J is TRBJ1-1 and V is TRBV20-1; D call uncertain. The CDR3 has 11 residues. Germline assignment: CDR1 DFQATT and CDR2 SNEGSKA (reference sequence). CDR3 amino acids: CRGQMNTEAFF. CDR3 DNA: TGCAGGGGTCAGATGAACACTGAAGCTTTCTTT.

There are a few counts of this clonotype. The genes are TRBV12-3 or TRBV12-4 and TRBJ1-1; D remains unclear. Trimming took off 3 bases at V and 4 bases at J, with 15 bases between the two ends. The CDR3 has 15 amino acids. CDR3 in amino acids: CASSFFVGVGTEAFF. CDR3 nucleotides: TGTGCCAGCAGTTTTTTCGTCGGGGTGGGCACTGAAGCTTTCTTT.

This clonotype has a handful of counts. V and J are TRBV11-2 and TRBJ2-3, with unresolved D. The V gene lost 2 bases and the J gene lost 5 bases, with 14 bases spanning the gap. The CDR3 runs 15 residues. Germline CDR1 reads SGHAT; CDR2 reads FQNNGV. The CDR3 sequence is CASSLRALGIDTQYF. The CDR3 bases are TGTGCCAGCAGCTTAAGGGCCCTTGGGATAGATACGCAGTATTTT. Full variable domain (missing parts from reference TRBV11-2 and TRBJ2-3): EAGVAQSPRYKIIEKRQSVAFWCNPISGHATLYWYQQILGQGPKLLIQFQNNGVVDDSQLPKDRFSAERLKGVDSTLKIQPAKLEDSAVYLCASSLRALGIDTQYFGPGTRLTVL.

The DNA for the CDR3 is TGTGCCAGCAGTACGGGACACTACTATGGCTACACCTTC. Its translation: CASSTGHYYGYTF. The chain uses TRBV6-1 and TRBJ1-2; a possible D gene is TRBD1 (6 bases). Germline CDR1 MNHNS, CDR2 SASEGT. There are 13 residues in the CDR3. V was pared by 5 bases and J by 3 bases, with 10 bases between.

In its sample, this clonotype was seen many times. The rearrangement joins TRBV25-1 to TRBJ1-4, with D maybe TRBD1 (5 bases). The CDR3 is 16 amino acids. Trimming took off 5 bases at V and 5 bases at J, with 18 bases between the two ends. CDR1 MGHDK and CDR2 SYGVNS come from the germline V gene. CDR3 DNA: TGTGCCAGCAGTCAAACGAAAAGGGGAGAAAATGAAAAACTGTTTTTT. It yields the protein CASSQTKRGENEKLFF.

As to this clonotype: A read error may explain this, as a much larger clone is one base away. V is TRBV2 and J is TRBJ2-1, with D tentatively TRBD2 (5 bases). The tail of the sequence fits TRBJ2-7 better, so the J call may be wrong. The V gene's germline CDR1 is SNHLY and CDR2 FYNNEI. The CDR3 contains 13 residues. This CDR3 reads CASSLMRVSEQYF. The CDR3 DNA reads TGTGCCAGCAGCTTAATGCGGGTCAGTGAGCAGTACTTC.

About this clonotype itself: This may come from a read error, since a much larger clone is one base off. The J gene is TRBJ1-1, the V gene TRBV7-9; D is ambiguous. The CDR3 has 14 residues. Germline CDR1 SEHNR, CDR2 FQNEAQ (reference sequence). For the CDR3, the DNA is TGTGCCAGCAGCGCATCTGGGGTGGGAACTGAAGCTTCCTTT. Protein: CASSASGVGTEASF.

This clonotype was recorded at least ten times. The chain joins TRBV7-2 to TRBJ2-7; perhaps D is TRBD1 or TRBD2 (5 bases each). CDR3 length equals 12 residues. Trimming cost V 5 bases and J 7 bases, with 12 bases left between them. From germline, CDR1 is SGHTA and CDR2 FQGNSA. This CDR3 reads CASSPGPWEQYF. The CDR3 coding sequence is TGTGCCAGCAGCCCGGGACCCTGGGAGCAGTACTTC.

This clonotype was observed a handful of times. A single base separates this from a much larger clone, so it may be a read error. This sequence joins TRBV7-9 and TRBJ2-7; D not certain. V was cut by 9 bases and J by 5 bases, with 2 bases left in between. From germline, CDR1 is SEHNR and CDR2 FQNEAQ (reference sequence). This CDR3 has 8 amino acids. CDR3 nucleotide sequence: TGTGCCAGGGACGAGCAGTACTTC. Its protein product is CARDEQYF.

This chain uses TRBV15 with TRBJ1-2, with TRBD1 as a possible D gene (5 bases). The CDR3 consists of 15 residues. Trimming removed 3 bases from V and 5 bases from J, with 16 bases in between. Germline loops: CDR1 LNHNV, CDR2 YYDKDF (reference sequence). The CDR3 coding sequence is TGTGCCACCAGCAGCCATGGGGGGATCCTTTATGGCTACACCTTC. Encoded protein: CATSSHGGILYGYTF.